The T cell receptor beta chain described here comes from a study of metastatic and nonmetastatic thyroid tumors. Study overall: Patients with malignant and benign thyroid disease provided blood and tumor or nodule tissue, whose repertoires were compared.

No treatment had been given to any patient before thyroid surgery. The CDR3 spans 15 residues. The germline V gene has CDR1 KGHDR and CDR2 SFDVKD. Trimming left V 9 bases short and J 3 bases short, with 16 bases between. TCRdb ran MiXCR on the PCR reads. The sample shows over 50,000 clones, 25% to 35% of them seen only once. Material: blood. The TCR originated in a female donor with papillary thyroid cancer or a benign thyroid nodule (not recorded which). Some clones in this sample may be carry-over from other donors' samples. This sequence joins TRBV24-1 and TRBJ2-2, with D perhaps matching TRBD2 (6 bases). The CDR3 nucleotides read TGTGCCACCGACCACACCCCGGGGGACACCGGGGAGCTGTTTTTT. This translates into CATDHTPGDTGELFF.